The present TCR beta chain was sequenced within a study of CD8 T cells in ankylosing spondylitis. This clonotype was seen a handful of times. Its specificity is unknown. A junction end diverges from the germline sequence, so it may reflect a read error. Making the TCR beta libraries involved quantitative 5'-RACE with molecular barcodes. TCRdb used MiXCR to reprocess the 5' RACE reads, holding one entry per CDR3 protein. The table includes under 250,000 distinct CDR3 sequences, approximately 7.3% detected once. General observations from the study: Eight highly homologous variants made up a TCR beta motif, and this motif appeared characteristic of ankylosing spondylitis blood. Disease-linked clones had a CD8+ phenotype and relatively low frequency in peripheral blood. Reportedly, significant enrichment of disease-linked clones occurred in matched ankylosing spondylitis synovial fluid.

The CDR3 runs 17 residues. The V gene's germline CDR1 is DFQATT and CDR2 SNEGSKA (reference sequence). What was sequenced was blood, either unsorted or a sorted T cell fraction (not recorded which). The chain joins TRBV20-1 to TRBJ2-1; 11 positions agree with TRBD2. This clonotype originated in a male donor with ankylosing spondylitis. CDR3 sequence reads: CCARAPDSGRALDEQFF. CDR3 DNA sequence: TGCTGTGCTCGAGCCCCAGATAGCGGGAGGGCCCTCGATGAGCAGTTCTTC.